This T cell receptor beta chain was sequenced for a study of blood T cell repertoires in COVID-19 (dated by TCRdb to the early 2020s). Regarding the research as a whole: The collaborator samples originated in the United States, Italy and Spain and spanned the acute and convalescent phases of COVID-19. The samples were drawn from two sources: the first 160 participants of the ongoing ImmuneRACE study, and 1,200 or so subjects contributed by 6 global collaborators. Sample metadata almost always included a de-identified subject ID, COVID-19 status, age in years and sex. Deeply sampled blood TCRbeta repertoires from subjects exposed to, actively infected with, or recovered from COVID-19 were included in the dataset. The repertoires were released in a freely available public database meant as a resource for research on the immune response to SARS-CoV-2. The material from the prospective study consisted of cDNA or gDNA derived from T cells, B-cell-depleted T cells, or PBMCs. Where HLA class I and class II types were available, the types were taken from metadata supplied by the sample provider, not from assay-based typing. General conclusions and limits of the study: The quantity of clinical and demographic metadata differed by source and by participant and was supplied without curation.

Relative to germline, V is missing 1 base and J is missing 7 bases, with 3 bases of the junction outside any gene match. The germline V gene (reference sequence) specifies SEHNR as CDR1 and FQNEAQ as CDR2. The cysteine opens and the phenylalanine closes a CDR3 of 16 amino acids. The only DNA kept is the CDR3, 48 bases in frame from the first base. Participants in the prospective study were aged about 18 to 95 years, lived in some 24 United States geographic areas, and enrolled through a virtual design. To assign participants to cohorts, the prospective study relied on clinical history that participants themselves reported in a screening survey and a study questionnaire. ImmuneRACE Cohort 3 recovered participants were defined by two consecutive negative NP/OP PCR tests, healthcare professional clearance, or symptom resolution. In the prospective study, mobile phlebotomists collected whole blood, serum and a nasopharyngeal or oropharyngeal swab from each participant. Prospective study participants could optionally give additional blood draws and questionnaires over an approximately 2-month period. Before DNA extraction, prospective study blood samples were shipped either frozen or at room temperature.

Remarks on this clone: It lacks a known antigen. There are no base qualities to consult, and no much larger clone falls within one base.

TCRbeta CDR3 regions were amplified from genomic DNA using the immunoSEQ Assay, a bias-controlled multiplex PCR. The original methods were these. The number of nucleated cells in each sample was estimated by amplification of reference gene primers within the assay. Sequence reads were collapsed and filtered to measure the absolute abundance of every unique TCRbeta CDR3 rearrangement. For each sample, productive Simpson clonality was calculated as the square root of Simpson's diversity index over productive rearrangements. TCRdb took this table from immuneACCESS and kept in-frame rearrangements with V and J called. Such tables lack part of the clones; where checked against another copy, unresolved V genes explain under half of the gap, and the rest is unexplained. That table gives V, J and clone size, and the DNA gave D and trimming. In this sample the table shows 150,000 to 200,000 clones, more than 85% of which occur a single time. The biggest ten clones account for 7% to 8% of the sample.

The chain is encoded by TRBV7-9 joined to TRBJ2-1; the junction holds 14 bases that match TRBD2. The receptor comes from a woman between 50 and 59 years old who had recovered from COVID-19. Sequenced input: PBMCs or T cells enriched from blood (not recorded which). CDR3 reads: CASSLEGLAGENEQFF. The DNA sequence is TGTGCCAGCAGCTTAGAGGGACTAGCGGGAGAGAATGAGCAGTTCTTC.